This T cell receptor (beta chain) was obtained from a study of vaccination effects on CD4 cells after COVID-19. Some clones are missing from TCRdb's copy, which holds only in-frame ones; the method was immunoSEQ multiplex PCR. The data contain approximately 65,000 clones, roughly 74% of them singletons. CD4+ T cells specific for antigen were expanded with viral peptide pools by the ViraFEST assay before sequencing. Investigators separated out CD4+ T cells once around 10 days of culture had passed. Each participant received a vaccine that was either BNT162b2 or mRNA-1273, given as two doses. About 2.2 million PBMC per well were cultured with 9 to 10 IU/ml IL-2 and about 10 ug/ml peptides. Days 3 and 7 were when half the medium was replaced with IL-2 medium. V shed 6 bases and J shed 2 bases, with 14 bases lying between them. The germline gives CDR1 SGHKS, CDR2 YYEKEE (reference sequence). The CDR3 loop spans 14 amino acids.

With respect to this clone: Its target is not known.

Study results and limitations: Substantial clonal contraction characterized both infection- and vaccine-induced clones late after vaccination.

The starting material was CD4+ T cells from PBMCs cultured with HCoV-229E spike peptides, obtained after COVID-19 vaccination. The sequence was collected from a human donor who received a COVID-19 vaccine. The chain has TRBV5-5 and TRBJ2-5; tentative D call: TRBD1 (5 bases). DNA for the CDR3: TGTGCCAGCATCAGACAGTACTCACAAGAGACCCAGTACTTC. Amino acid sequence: CASIRQYSQETQYF.